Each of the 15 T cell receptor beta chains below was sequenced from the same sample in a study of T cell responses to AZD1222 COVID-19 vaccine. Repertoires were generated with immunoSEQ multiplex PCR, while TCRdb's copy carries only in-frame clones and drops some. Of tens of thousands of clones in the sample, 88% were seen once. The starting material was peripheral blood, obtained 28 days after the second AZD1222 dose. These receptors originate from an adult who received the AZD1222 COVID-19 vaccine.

The CDR3 protein is CASSVGGDYGYTF. The DNA for the CDR3 is TGTGCCAGCAGCGTCGGGGGTGACTATGGCTACACCTTC. V and J are TRBV9 and TRBJ1-2; a possible D gene is TRBD1 (5 bases). Germline V gene sequence: CDR1 SGDLS, CDR2 YYNGEE. The CDR3 contains 13 residues. The V end was cut by 2 bases, the J end by 3 bases, with 8 bases between.

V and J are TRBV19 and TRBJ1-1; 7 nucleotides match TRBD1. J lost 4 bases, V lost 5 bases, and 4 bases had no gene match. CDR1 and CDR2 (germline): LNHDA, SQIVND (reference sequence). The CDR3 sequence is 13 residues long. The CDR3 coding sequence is TGTGCCAGTAGTCGGGAGGGGGCCACTGAAGCTTTCTTT. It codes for CASSREGATEAFF.

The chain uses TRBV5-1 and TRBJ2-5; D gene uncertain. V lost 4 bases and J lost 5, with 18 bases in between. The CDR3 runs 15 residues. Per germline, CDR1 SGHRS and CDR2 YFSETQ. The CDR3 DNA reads TGCGCCAGCAGCGGCGGAACAGATTTTTGGGAGACCCAGTACTTC. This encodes CASSGGTDFWETQYF.

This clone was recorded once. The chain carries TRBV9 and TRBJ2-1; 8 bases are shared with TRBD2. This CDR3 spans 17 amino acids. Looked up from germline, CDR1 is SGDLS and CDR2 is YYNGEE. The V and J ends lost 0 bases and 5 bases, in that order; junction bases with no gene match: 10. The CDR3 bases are TGTGCCAGCAGCGTAGAAGGACGAGCGGGGGACCACAATGAGCAGTTCTTC. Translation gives CASSVEGRAGDHNEQFF.

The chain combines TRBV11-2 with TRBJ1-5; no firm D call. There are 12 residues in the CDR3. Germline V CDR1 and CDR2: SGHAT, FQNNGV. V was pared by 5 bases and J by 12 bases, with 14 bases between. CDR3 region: CASSPYSGRQHF. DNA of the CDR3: TGTGCCAGCAGCCCCTACAGTGGCCGCCAGCATTTT.

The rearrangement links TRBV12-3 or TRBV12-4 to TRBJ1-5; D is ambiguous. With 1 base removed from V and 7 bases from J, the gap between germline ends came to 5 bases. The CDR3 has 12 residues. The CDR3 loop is CASSLGNQPQHF. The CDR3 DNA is TGTGCCAGCAGTTTAGGGAACCAGCCCCAGCATTTT.

The CDR3 sequence is CASSLQQRTEAFF. The CDR3 DNA reads TGTGCCAGCAGTTTACAGCAAAGAACTGAAGCTTTCTTT. The gene calls are TRBV12-3 or TRBV12-4 and TRBJ1-1; D remains ambiguous. CDR3 size: 13 residues. V lost 2 bases to trimming and J lost 5 bases, with 9 bases between them.

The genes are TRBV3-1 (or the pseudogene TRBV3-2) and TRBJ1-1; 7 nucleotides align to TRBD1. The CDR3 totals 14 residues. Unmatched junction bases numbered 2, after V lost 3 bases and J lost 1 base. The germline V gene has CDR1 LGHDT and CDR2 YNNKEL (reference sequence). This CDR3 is CASSQNRGNTEAFF. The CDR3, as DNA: TGTGCCAGCAGCCAGAACAGGGGGAACACTGAAGCTTTCTTT.

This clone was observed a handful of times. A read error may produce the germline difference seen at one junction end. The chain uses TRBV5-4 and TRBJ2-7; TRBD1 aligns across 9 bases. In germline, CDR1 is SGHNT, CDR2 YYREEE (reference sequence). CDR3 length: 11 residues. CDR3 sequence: CASSLGTGERF. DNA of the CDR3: TGTGCCAGCAGCTTGGGGACAGGGGAGCGGTTC.

Here the CDR3 DNA reads TGTGCCAGTAGTATGGGGGCGGCTAACTATGGCTACACCTTC. It yields the protein CASSMGAANYGYTF. This rearrangement joins TRBV19 to TRBJ1-2; maybe TRBD1 (6 bases). Trimming left V 3 bases short and J 0 bases short, with 8 bases between. The CDR3 covers 14 residues. CDR1 and CDR2 (germline): LNHDA, SQIVND (reference sequence).

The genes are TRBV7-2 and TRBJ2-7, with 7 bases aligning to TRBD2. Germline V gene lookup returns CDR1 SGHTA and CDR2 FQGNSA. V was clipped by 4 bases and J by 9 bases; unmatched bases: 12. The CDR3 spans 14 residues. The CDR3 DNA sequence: TGTGCCAGCAGCTCCAACCAGGGAGGGTATAGGCAGTACTTC. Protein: CASSSNQGGYRQYF.

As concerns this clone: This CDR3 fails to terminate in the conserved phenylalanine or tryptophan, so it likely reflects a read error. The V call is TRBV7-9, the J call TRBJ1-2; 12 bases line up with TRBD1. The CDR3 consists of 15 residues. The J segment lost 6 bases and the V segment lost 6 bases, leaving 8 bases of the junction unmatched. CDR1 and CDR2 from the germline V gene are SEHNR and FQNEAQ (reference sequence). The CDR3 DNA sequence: TGTGCCAGCAGACGACCGGGACAGGGGGCTGATGGCTACACCCTC. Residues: CASRRPGQGADGYTL.

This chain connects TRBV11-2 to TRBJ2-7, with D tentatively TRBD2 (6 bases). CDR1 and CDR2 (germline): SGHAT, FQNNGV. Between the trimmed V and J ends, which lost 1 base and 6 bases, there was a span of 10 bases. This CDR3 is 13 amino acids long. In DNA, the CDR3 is TGTGCCAGCAGCTTAGGACTAGAGGGCGAGCAGTACTTC. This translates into CASSLGLEGEQYF.

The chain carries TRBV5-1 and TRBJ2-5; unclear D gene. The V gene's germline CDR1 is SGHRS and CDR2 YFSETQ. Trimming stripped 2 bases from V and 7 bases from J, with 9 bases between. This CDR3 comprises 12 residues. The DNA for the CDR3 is TGCGCCAGCAGCTTTGACTGGGGGACCCAGTACTTC. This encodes CASSFDWGTQYF.

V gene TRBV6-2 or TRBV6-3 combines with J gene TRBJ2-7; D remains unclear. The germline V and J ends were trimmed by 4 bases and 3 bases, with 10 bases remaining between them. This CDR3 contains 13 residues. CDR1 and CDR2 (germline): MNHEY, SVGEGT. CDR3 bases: TGTGCCAGCAGTTCCTGGACCGTCTACGAGCAGTACTTC. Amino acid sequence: CASSSWTVYEQYF.